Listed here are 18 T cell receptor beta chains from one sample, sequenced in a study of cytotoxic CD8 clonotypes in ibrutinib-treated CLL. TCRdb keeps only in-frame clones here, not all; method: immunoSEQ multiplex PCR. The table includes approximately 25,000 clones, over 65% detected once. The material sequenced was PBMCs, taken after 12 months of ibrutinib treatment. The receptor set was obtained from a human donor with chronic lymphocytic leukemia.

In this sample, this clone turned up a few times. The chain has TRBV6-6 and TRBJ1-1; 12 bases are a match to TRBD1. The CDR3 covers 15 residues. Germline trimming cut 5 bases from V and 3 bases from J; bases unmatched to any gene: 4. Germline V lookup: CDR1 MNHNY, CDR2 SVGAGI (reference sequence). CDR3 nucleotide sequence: TGTGCCAGCAGTGGGGACAGGGGGCTTTACACTGAAGCTTTCTTT. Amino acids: CASSGDRGLYTEAFF.

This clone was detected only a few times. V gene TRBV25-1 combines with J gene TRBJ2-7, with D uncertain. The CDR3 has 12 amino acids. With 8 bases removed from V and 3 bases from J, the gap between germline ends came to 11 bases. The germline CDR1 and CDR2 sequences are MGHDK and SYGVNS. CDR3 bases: TGTGCCAGCTCCCTGTCCGGCTACGAGCAGTACTTC. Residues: CASSLSGYEQYF.

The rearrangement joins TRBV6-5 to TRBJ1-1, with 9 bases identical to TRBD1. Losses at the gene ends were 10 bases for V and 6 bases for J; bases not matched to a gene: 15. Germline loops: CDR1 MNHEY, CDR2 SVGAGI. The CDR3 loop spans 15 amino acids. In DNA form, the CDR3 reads TGTGCCACCATCCTCTCGGGACAGGGATCTGCTGAAGCTTTCTTT. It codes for CATILSGQGSAEAFF.

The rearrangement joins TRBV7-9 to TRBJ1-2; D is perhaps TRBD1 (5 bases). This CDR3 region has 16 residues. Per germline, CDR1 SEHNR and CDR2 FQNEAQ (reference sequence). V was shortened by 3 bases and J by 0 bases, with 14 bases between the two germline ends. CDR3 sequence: CASSFARGVANYGYTF. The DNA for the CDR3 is TGTGCCAGCAGCTTCGCCCGGGGGGTAGCTAACTATGGCTACACCTTC.

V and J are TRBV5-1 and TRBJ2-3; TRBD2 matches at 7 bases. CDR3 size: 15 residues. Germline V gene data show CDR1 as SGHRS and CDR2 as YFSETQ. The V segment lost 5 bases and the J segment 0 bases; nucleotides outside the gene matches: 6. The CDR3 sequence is CASRPGTTSTDTQYF. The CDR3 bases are TGCGCCAGCAGACCCGGGACTACAAGCACAGATACGCAGTATTTT.

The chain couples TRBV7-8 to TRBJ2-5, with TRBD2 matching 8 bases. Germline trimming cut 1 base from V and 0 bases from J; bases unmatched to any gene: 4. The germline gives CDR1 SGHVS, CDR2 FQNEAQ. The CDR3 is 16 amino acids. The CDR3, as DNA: TGTGCCAGCAGCTTAGGGGCGGGGGGCCACCAAGAGACCCAGTACTTC. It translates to CASSLGAGGHQETQYF.

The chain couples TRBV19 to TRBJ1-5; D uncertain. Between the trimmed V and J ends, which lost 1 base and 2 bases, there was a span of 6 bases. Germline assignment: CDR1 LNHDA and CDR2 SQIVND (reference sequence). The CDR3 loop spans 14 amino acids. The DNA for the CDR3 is TGTGCCAGTAGTATAGGAGTCGGCAATCAGCCCCAGCATTTT. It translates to CASSIGVGNQPQHF.

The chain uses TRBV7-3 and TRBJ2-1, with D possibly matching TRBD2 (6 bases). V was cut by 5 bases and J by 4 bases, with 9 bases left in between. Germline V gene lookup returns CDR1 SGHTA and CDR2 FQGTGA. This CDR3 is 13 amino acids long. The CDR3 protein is CASSDGLYNEQFF. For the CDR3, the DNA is TGTGCCAGCAGCGATGGACTATACAATGAGCAGTTCTTC.

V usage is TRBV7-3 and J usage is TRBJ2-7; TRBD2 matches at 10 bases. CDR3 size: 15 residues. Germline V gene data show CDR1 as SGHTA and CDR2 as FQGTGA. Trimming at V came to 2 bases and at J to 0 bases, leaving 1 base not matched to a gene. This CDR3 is CASSLGTSASYEQYF. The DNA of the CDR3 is TGTGCCAGCAGCTTAGGGACTAGCGCCTCCTACGAGCAGTACTTC. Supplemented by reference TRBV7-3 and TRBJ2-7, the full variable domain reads GAGVSQTPSNKVTEKGKYVELRCDPISGHTALYWYRQSLGQGPEFLIYFQGTGAADDSGLPNDRFFAVRPEGSVSTLKIQRTERGDSAVYLCASSLGTSASYEQYFGPGTRLTVT.

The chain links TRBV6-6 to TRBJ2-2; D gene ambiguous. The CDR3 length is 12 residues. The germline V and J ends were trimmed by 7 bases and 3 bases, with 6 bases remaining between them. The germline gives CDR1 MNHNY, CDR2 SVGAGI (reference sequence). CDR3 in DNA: TGTGCCAGCACCCATTACACCGGGGAGCTGTTTTTT. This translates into CASTHYTGELFF.

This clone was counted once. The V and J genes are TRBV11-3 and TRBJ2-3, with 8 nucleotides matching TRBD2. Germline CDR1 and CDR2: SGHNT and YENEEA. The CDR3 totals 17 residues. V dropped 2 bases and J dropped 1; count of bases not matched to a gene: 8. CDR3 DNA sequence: TGTGCCAGCAGCTTACGGTATCGAGCGGGGGGCACAGATACGCAGTATTTT. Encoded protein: CASSLRYRAGGTDTQYF.

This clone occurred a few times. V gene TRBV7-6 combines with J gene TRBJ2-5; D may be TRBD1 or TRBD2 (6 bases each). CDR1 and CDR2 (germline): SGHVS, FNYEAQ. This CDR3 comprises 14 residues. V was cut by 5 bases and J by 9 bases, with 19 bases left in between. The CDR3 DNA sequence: TGTGCCAGCAGCACTAGGAAGGGGGGCACGGCCCAGTACTTC. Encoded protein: CASSTRKGGTAQYF.

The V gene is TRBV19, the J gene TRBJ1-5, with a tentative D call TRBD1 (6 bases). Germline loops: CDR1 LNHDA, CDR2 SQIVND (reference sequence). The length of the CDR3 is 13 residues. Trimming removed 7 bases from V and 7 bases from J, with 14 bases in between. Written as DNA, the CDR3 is TGTGCCAGTATCGGAGGGGGGAAACAGCCCCAGCATTTT. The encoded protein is CASIGGGKQPQHF.

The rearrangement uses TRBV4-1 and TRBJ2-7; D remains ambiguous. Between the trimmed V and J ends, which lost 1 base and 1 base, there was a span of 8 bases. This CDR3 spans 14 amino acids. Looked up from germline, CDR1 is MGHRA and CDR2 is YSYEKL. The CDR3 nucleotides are TGCGCCAGCAGCCAAGGGCGCAGTTCCTACGAGCAGTACTTC. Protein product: CASSQGRSSYEQYF.

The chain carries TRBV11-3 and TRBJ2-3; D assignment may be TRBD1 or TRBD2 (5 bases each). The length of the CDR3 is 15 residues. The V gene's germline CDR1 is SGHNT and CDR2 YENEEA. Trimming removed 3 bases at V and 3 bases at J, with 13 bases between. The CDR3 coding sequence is TGTGCCAGCAGCTTGGGGTCCTGGGGGACAGATACGCAGTATTTT. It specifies CASSLGSWGTDTQYF.

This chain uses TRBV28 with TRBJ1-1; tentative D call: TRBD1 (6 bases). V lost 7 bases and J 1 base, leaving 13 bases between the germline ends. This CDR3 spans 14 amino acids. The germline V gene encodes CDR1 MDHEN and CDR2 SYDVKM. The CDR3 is CASKSVRGNTEAFF. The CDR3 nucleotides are TGTGCCAGCAAGAGTGTCAGGGGGAACACTGAAGCTTTCTTT.

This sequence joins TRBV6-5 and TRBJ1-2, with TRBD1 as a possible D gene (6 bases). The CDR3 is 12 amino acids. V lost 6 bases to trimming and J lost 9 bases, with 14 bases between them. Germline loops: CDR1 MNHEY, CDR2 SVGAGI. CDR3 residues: CASSNRAGSYTF. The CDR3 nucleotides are TGTGCCAGCAGCAACAGGGCAGGGAGCTACACCTTC.

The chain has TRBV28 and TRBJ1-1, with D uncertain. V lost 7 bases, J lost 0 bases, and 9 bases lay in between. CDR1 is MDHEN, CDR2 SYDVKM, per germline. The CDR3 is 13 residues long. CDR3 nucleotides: TGTGCCAGCACCCTGCTCATGAACACTGAAGCTTTCTTT. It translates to CASTLLMNTEAFF.